A single sample gave rise to the 14 T cell receptor beta chains below, sequenced in a study of identical twins' blood T cells. MiXCR was run by TCRdb on the 5' RACE reads, yielding one entry per CDR3 protein. The data show 400,000 or so distinct CDR3 sequences, more than 25% seen once. The sequencing input was PBMCs. The receptors were sampled from a woman between 18 and 50 years old in good health.

This clonotype was recorded a few times. The gene calls are TRBV9 and TRBJ1-1; D remains unclear. The CDR3 loop spans 16 amino acids. V lost 0 bases and J lost 1, with 13 bases in between. The V gene's germline CDR1 is SGDLS and CDR2 YYNGEE. CDR3 amino acids: CASSVVNSPENTEAFF. CDR3 nucleotides: TGTGCCAGCAGCGTAGTAAACAGCCCAGAGAACACTGAAGCTTTCTTT.

This rearrangement joins TRBV7-6 to TRBJ1-2; TRBD1 matches 7 bases. The CDR3 runs 14 residues. J was trimmed by 4 bases and V by 1 base; bases with no gene match: 3. Looked up from germline, CDR1 is SGHVS and CDR2 is FNYEAQ. The CDR3 region is CASSLGGDSYGYTF. The DNA of the CDR3 is TGTGCCAGCAGCTTAGGTGGGGACAGCTATGGCTACACCTTC.

This clonotype occurred a few times. V usage is TRBV10-3 and J usage is TRBJ2-3, with D perhaps TRBD1 or TRBD2 (6 bases each). V shed 10 bases and J shed 6 bases, with 14 bases lying between them. The CDR3 totals 12 residues. CDR1 ENHRY and CDR2 SYGVKD come from the germline V gene. In nucleotides, the CDR3 is TGTGCCACGGGACTCGGGGGCGATACGCAGTATTTT. Translation gives CATGLGGDTQYF.

This clonotype was detected only once. At one end, the junction sequence differs from germline, possibly due to a read error. J is TRBJ1-2 and V is TRBV29-1, with D perhaps TRBD1 (6 bases). This CDR3 region has 12 residues. Per the germline V gene, CDR1 is SQVTM and CDR2 is ANQGSEA. The CDR3 sequence: CGVARGESGYTF. DNA of the CDR3: TGCGGCGTTGCGAGGGGGGAAAGTGGCTACACCTTC.

This clonotype was counted many times. The chain recombines TRBV29-1 with TRBJ1-5; no definite D call. Germline loops: CDR1 SQVTM, CDR2 ANQGSEA. This CDR3 contains 13 residues. The V end lost 4 bases, the J end lost 0 bases, and 7 bases lay between the germline ends. The CDR3 here is CSVGHPSNQPQHF. The CDR3, as DNA: TGCAGCGTTGGACACCCTAGCAATCAGCCCCAGCATTTT.

This CDR3 reads CASSLGGQEYGGAFF. The DNA of the CDR3 is TGTGCCAGCAGCTTGGGGGGACAGGAGTATGGTGGAGCTTTCTTT. This chain joins TRBV7-9 and TRBJ1-1, with TRBD1 matching over 8 bases. From germline, CDR1 is SEHNR and CDR2 FQNEAQ (reference sequence). The trim removed 3 bases at V and 10 bases at J, leaving 13 bases unmatched. This CDR3 has 15 amino acids.

This clonotype was observed a handful of times. The chain uses TRBV19 and TRBJ1-1; unclear D gene. The V gene's germline CDR1 is LNHDA and CDR2 SQIVND (reference sequence). Between the trimmed V and J ends, which lost 7 bases and 0 bases, there was a span of 9 bases. The CDR3 loop spans 13 amino acids. CDR3 in DNA: TGTGCCAGTAACCCGACACTGAACACTGAAGCTTTCTTT. The encoded protein is CASNPTLNTEAFF.

The sample holds many counts of this clonotype. V usage is TRBV29-1 and J usage is TRBJ2-3, with D unclear. This CDR3 is 15 amino acids long. Germline CDR1 and CDR2: SQVTM and ANQGSEA. V shed 4 bases and J shed 2 bases, with 16 bases lying between them. The CDR3 loop reads CSVVLKRVNTDTQYF. The CDR3 region has the DNA TGCAGCGTTGTCTTGAAACGCGTTAACACAGATACGCAGTATTTT.

Notes on this clonotype: One end of the junction varies from germline; a read error may be responsible. The rearrangement links TRBV7-9 to TRBJ2-1, with D perhaps matching TRBD2 (5 bases). The CDR3 is 11 amino acids. Per germline, CDR1 SEHNR and CDR2 FQNEAQ (reference sequence). The CDR3 DNA reads TGTGCCAGCGACTACCACAATGAGCAGCTCTTC. Residues: CASDYHNEQLF. Supplemented by reference TRBV7-9 and TRBJ2-1, the full variable domain reads DTGVSQNPRHKITKRGQNVTFRCDPISEHNRLYWYRQTLGQGPEFLTYFQNEAQLEKSRLLSDRFSAERPKGSFSTLEIQRTEQGDSAMYLCASDYHNEQLFGPGTRLTVL.

This chain joins TRBV6-6 and TRBJ1-5; 8 bases are shared with TRBD1. After removal of 4 bases from V and 3 bases from J, the junction contained 11 bases not matched to a gene. Germline loops: CDR1 MNHNY, CDR2 SVGAGI (reference sequence). There are 17 residues in the CDR3. The CDR3 loop is CASSFTQGAGNNQPQHF. CDR3 coding DNA: TGTGCCAGCAGTTTCACTCAGGGGGCAGGTAACAATCAGCCCCAGCATTTT.

This clonotype was seen only a few times. CDR3 bases: TGTGCCAGCTCACCACCGAATTCAGGGGTGGGCAATCAGCCCCAGCATTTT. Its protein product is CASSPPNSGVGNQPQHF. The genes are TRBV18 and TRBJ1-5; weak D call: TRBD1 (6 bases). The germline V gene has CDR1 KGHSH and CDR2 LQKENI. V gave up 0 bases and J gave up 2 bases, with 14 bases separating them. This CDR3 spans 17 amino acids.

This clonotype appeared a few times. This sequence joins TRBV29-1 and TRBJ1-1; perhaps TRBD1 as D (5 bases). The CDR3 loop spans 16 amino acids. Per germline, CDR1 SQVTM and CDR2 ANQGSEA. V lost 5 bases, J lost 4 bases, and 23 bases lay in between. Written as DNA, the CDR3 is TGCAGCGTTAAAGCCGGGTGGGGGATGGGAGGCACTGAAGCTTTCTTT. Translated, it gives CSVKAGWGMGGTEAFF.

This clonotype is a singleton in its sample. V gene TRBV12-5 combines with J gene TRBJ2-1; D unresolved. Trimming took off 0 bases at V and 5 bases at J, with 11 bases between the two ends. Germline-derived CDR1 and CDR2 are LGHNT and FRNRAP. The CDR3 covers 15 residues. The CDR3 is CASGLVPPAHNEQFF. The CDR3 bases are TGTGCTAGTGGTTTGGTCCCCCCGGCCCACAATGAGCAGTTCTTC.

This rearrangement joins TRBV10-3 to TRBJ2-1; TRBD2 might be the D (6 bases). The V gene's germline CDR1 is ENHRY and CDR2 SYGVKD. The CDR3 extends over 12 amino acids. Between the trimmed V and J ends, which lost 10 bases and 2 bases, there was a span of 9 bases. In DNA, the CDR3 is TGTGCCACCGGGGGAACCTACAATGAGCAGTTCTTC. It translates to CATGGTYNEQFF.